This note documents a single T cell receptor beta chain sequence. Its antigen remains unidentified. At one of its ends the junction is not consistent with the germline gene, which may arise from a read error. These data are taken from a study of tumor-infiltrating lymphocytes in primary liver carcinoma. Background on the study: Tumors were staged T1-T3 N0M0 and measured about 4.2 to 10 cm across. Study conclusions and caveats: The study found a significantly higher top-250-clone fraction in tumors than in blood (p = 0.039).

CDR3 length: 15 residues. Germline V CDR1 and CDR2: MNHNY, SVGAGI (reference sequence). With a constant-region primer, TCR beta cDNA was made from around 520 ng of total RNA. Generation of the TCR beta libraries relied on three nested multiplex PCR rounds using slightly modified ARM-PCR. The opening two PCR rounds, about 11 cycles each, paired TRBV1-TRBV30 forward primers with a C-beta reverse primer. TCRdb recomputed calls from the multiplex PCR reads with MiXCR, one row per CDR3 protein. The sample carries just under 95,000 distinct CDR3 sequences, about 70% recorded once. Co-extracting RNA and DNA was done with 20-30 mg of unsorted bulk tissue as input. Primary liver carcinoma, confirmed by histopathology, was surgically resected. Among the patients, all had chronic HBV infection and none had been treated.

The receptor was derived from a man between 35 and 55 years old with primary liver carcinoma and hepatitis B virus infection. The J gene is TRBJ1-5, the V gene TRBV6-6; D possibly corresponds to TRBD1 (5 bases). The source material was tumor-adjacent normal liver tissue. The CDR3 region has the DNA TGTACCAGCAGCCCCCAGGGAGGGGCTAACCAGCCCCAGCATTTT. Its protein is CTSSPQGGANQPQHF.